These 6 T cell receptor beta chains originate from one sample sequenced in a study of cytomegalovirus exposure and HLA in healthy donors. 13 Jbeta primers and 60 Vbeta primers were used for the PCR. Measured with immunoSEQ multiplex PCR; TCRdb has only the in-frame clones, and not every one. The table shows 95,000 to 110,000 clones, with roughly 76% occurring only once. Sequenced: PBMCs. Receptors were obtained from a man aged 18 to 29 in good health and CMV-seronegative.

In its sample, this clone was seen once. The chain carries TRBV18 and TRBJ2-3; D ambiguous. The V gene's germline CDR1 is KGHSH and CDR2 LQKENI. V gave up 3 bases and J gave up 5 bases, with 3 bases separating them. The CDR3 has 11 residues. CDR3 nucleotide sequence: TGTGCCAGCTCACCCGTAGATACGCAGTATTTT. Its protein product is CASSPVDTQYF.

CDR3 region: CASSSWTGNTGELFF. DNA of the CDR3: TGTGCCAGCAGCAGCTGGACAGGGAACACCGGGGAGCTGTTTTTT. This chain connects TRBV7-2 to TRBJ2-2; 7 nucleotides match TRBD1. Germline-derived CDR1 and CDR2 are SGHTA and FQGNSA. V was clipped by 5 bases and J by 1 base; unmatched bases: 4. The CDR3 runs to 15 residues.

This clone occurred once. V gene TRBV11-2 combines with J gene TRBJ2-1, with D uncertain. Germline CDR1 SGHAT, CDR2 FQNNGV. The CDR3 length is 16 residues. Trimming pared 2 bases from V and 9 bases from J, leaving 20 bases between. The CDR3 spells CASSLLPIGQLSEQFF. CDR3 nucleotide sequence: TGTGCCAGCAGCTTACTCCCAATTGGGCAGTTAAGTGAGCAGTTCTTC.

The chain joins TRBV28 to TRBJ1-2, with D unclear. The CDR3 spans 15 residues. Germline V gene sequence: CDR1 MDHEN, CDR2 SYDVKM. Trimming left V 6 bases short and J 0 bases short, with 14 bases between. This CDR3 reads CASRLGSLANYGYTF. CDR3 sequence (DNA): TGTGCCAGCAGGTTGGGGAGCTTAGCTAACTATGGCTACACCTTC.

The V and J genes are TRBV19 and TRBJ2-7, with D perhaps matching TRBD1 (6 bases). The CDR3 extends over 16 amino acids. Germline V CDR1 and CDR2: LNHDA, SQIVND (reference sequence). V was pared by 4 bases and J by 5 bases, with 21 bases between. This chain's CDR3 is CASSSGTGSRLDEQYF. In nucleotides, the CDR3 is TGTGCCAGTAGTAGTGGTACAGGGAGTAGACTCGACGAGCAGTACTTC.

The V call is TRBV6-6, the J call TRBJ1-4, with a tentative D call TRBD1 (5 bases). Germline V CDR1 and CDR2: MNHNY, SVGAGI (reference sequence). V dropped 1 base and J dropped 8 bases, with 11 bases sitting between them. CDR3 length: 14 residues. CDR3 in amino acids: CASSYWGGGEKLFF. The CDR3, as DNA: TGTGCCAGCAGTTACTGGGGCGGGGGGGAAAAACTGTTTTTT.